Given below is one T cell receptor beta chain in context. The data originate from a study of immune characterization of retroperitoneal liposarcoma. TCRdb called the PCR reads again in MiXCR, with one record for every CDR3 protein. Of about 11,000 distinct CDR3 sequences detected, roughly 53% appear once; the ten largest clones hold about 10%. This TCR came from a female donor with retroperitoneal liposarcoma. Sequencing was done on a sample of tumor tissue.

The CDR3 coding sequence is TGTGCCAGCAGTTACTCTGGCGGGACTTCCTACGAGCAGTACTTC. It specifies CASSYSGGTSYEQYF. The chain links TRBV6-6 to TRBJ2-1; TRBD2 is a possible D gene (6 bases). The end of the DNA aligns better with TRBJ2-7, so the J call may be wrong. The CDR3 is 15 residues long. Per the germline V gene, CDR1 is MNHNY and CDR2 is SVGAGI (reference sequence).